These 25 T cell receptor beta chains were all obtained from the same sample, sequenced in a study of T cell repertoires in cytomegalovirus infection. TCRdb fed the reads into MiXCR, producing one record per CDR3 protein. Here the sample spans a few hundred thousand distinct CDR3 sequences, 20% to 25% being singletons. These receptors have no known antigen. The sample here was cultured PBMCs, taken from culture after CMV antigen stimulation. The receptors were gathered from a human donor in good health (CMV status not recorded). Some clones in this sample may be carry-over from other donors' samples.

This clonotype turned up a few times. The chain joins TRBV4-1 to TRBJ2-7; 8 nucleotides match TRBD2. Germline V gives CDR1 MGHRA, CDR2 YSYEKL. Unmatched junction bases numbered 19, after V lost 6 bases and J lost 0 bases. The CDR3 spans 19 residues. The CDR3 DNA is TGCGCCAGCAGTCCTATGATAGCGGGATCGGGTTTTAACTCCTACGAGCAGTACTTC. It yields the protein CASSPMIAGSGFNSYEQYF.

This clonotype came up a few times. The rearrangement joins TRBV19 to TRBJ2-1, with 14 bases fitting TRBD2. This CDR3 has 15 residues. Trimming cost V 6 bases and J 5 bases; bases outside gene matches: 3. Germline CDR1 LNHDA, CDR2 SQIVND (reference sequence). CDR3: CASRRLAGGDNEQFF. For the CDR3, the DNA is TGTGCCAGTAGACGACTAGCGGGAGGGGACAATGAGCAGTTCTTC.

This clonotype was counted a few times. The chain employs TRBV20-1 and TRBJ1-6; 10 bases map to TRBD1. V was pared by 0 bases and J by 2 bases, with 4 bases of the junction left unmatched. The CDR3 runs 17 residues. The germline V gene encodes CDR1 DFQATT and CDR2 SNEGSKA (reference sequence). The CDR3 protein is CSARDPGQGTYNSPLHF. The CDR3 nucleotides are TGCAGTGCTAGAGATCCGGGACAGGGGACCTATAATTCACCCCTCCACTTT.

This clonotype showed up many times. This rearrangement joins TRBV7-2 to TRBJ2-2; a possible D gene is TRBD1 (7 bases). Trimming cost V 8 bases and J 1 base, with 17 bases left between them. Germline CDR1 and CDR2: SGHTA and FQGNSA. The CDR3 covers 16 residues. The CDR3 region is CASARRRDRNTGELFF. DNA for the CDR3: TGTGCCAGCGCACGGCGGCGGGACAGGAACACCGGGGAGCTGTTTTTT.

This chain connects TRBV28 to TRBJ2-1, with D unresolved. Germline loops: CDR1 MDHEN, CDR2 SYDVKM. Trimming shortened V by 6 bases and J by 1 base, and 13 bases separated the two germline ends. The CDR3 is 15 amino acids. CDR3 bases: TGTGCCAGCAGCCCCTTTAAACTTTCCTACAATGAGCAGTTCTTC. This sequence encodes CASSPFKLSYNEQFF.

This clonotype has a handful of counts. This CDR3 reads CASSLAGGAYEQYV. CDR3 in DNA: TGTGCCAGCAGTTTGGCGGGAGGTGCCTACGAGCAGTACGTC. This chain joins TRBV12-3 or TRBV12-4 and TRBJ2-7; 8 bases align to TRBD2. This CDR3 is built from 14 residues. V was pared by 3 bases and J by 2 bases, with 3 bases of the junction left unmatched.

The gene calls are TRBV15 and TRBJ2-1, with 8 positions matching TRBD2. Germline CDR1 LNHNV, CDR2 YYDKDF (reference sequence). V was clipped by 1 base and J by 2 bases; unmatched bases: 7. This CDR3 spans 17 amino acids. The CDR3 spells CATSRGATSGPYNEQFF. The CDR3 nucleotides read TGTGCCACCAGCAGAGGGGCCACTAGCGGACCCTACAATGAGCAGTTCTTC.

CDR3 in amino acids: CSTKVQQGYSNQPQHF. The CDR3 nucleotides are TGCAGTACTAAGGTTCAGCAGGGGTATAGCAATCAGCCCCAGCATTTT. This chain connects TRBV20-1 to TRBJ1-5; D possibly corresponds to TRBD1 (6 bases). The germline V gene has CDR1 DFQATT and CDR2 SNEGSKA (reference sequence). Trimming stripped 8 bases from V and 0 bases from J, with 20 bases between. The length of the CDR3 is 16 residues.

This clonotype was detected only a few times. The V and J genes are TRBV28 and TRBJ1-1, with 10 bases fitting TRBD1. Germline loops: CDR1 MDHEN, CDR2 SYDVKM. V lost 4 bases and J lost 4; bases outside the gene matches: 6. CDR3 size: 15 residues. CDR3 sequence: CASSSSGQGTTEAFF. The CDR3, as DNA: TGTGCCAGCAGTTCCTCGGGACAGGGGACCACTGAAGCTTTCTTT.

This clonotype appeared many times. The chain couples TRBV7-2 to TRBJ2-1, with TRBD2 matching 12 bases. Germline loops: CDR1 SGHTA, CDR2 FQGNSA. The CDR3 covers 17 residues. Trimming removed 0 bases from V and 3 bases from J; junction bases left unmatched: 3. The chain's CDR3 is CASSLAGTSGYYNEQFF. The CDR3 coding sequence is TGTGCCAGCAGCTTAGCAGGGACTAGCGGGTACTACAATGAGCAGTTCTTC. The full variable domain, completed using reference TRBV7-2 and TRBJ2-1, is GAGVSQSPSNKVTEKGKDVELRCDPISGHTALYWYRQSLGQGLEFLIYFQGNSAPDKSGLPSDRFSAERTGGSVSTLTIQRTQQEDSAVYLCASSLAGTSGYYNEQFFGPGTRLTVL.

This clonotype was recorded a few times. The CDR3 DNA reads TGTGCCAGCAAACTGCAGCGGGAGGCCTACGAGCAGTACGTC. Encoded protein: CASKLQREAYEQYV. The chain employs TRBV6-1 and TRBJ2-7, with TRBD2 matching 9 bases. There are 14 residues in the CDR3. The germline V gene encodes CDR1 MNHNS and CDR2 SASEGT. Trimming cost V 7 bases and J 2 bases; bases outside gene matches: 6.

This clonotype has more than one count but fewer than ten. J is TRBJ2-3 and V is TRBV7-9; the D gene is possibly TRBD1 (6 bases). V dropped 6 bases and J dropped 1 base, with 20 bases sitting between them. This CDR3 region has 17 residues. The germline CDR1 and CDR2 sequences are SEHNR and FQNEAQ (reference sequence). CDR3 region: CASSLFQGTSGTDTQYF. The CDR3 DNA is TGTGCCAGCAGTTTATTCCAGGGGACGTCAGGCACAGATACGCAGTATTTT.

The chain couples TRBV7-9 to TRBJ2-3; 9 bases line up with TRBD2. The germline V gene encodes CDR1 SEHNR and CDR2 FQNEAQ (reference sequence). The CDR3 loop spans 13 amino acids. V lost 5 bases and J lost 13; bases outside the gene matches: 10. CDR3 coding DNA: TGTGCCAGCAGCAAAACGGGACTAGCCCCGGAGTATTTT. Its protein product is CASSKTGLAPEYF.

The CDR3 reads CASSQDGTGRNTEAFF. The CDR3 bases are TGCGCCAGCAGCCAAGATGGAACAGGGAGGAACACTGAAGCTTTCTTT. The genes are TRBV4-1 and TRBJ1-1; D is possibly TRBD1 (6 bases). Germline V gives CDR1 MGHRA, CDR2 YSYEKL. Trimming took off 0 bases at V and 1 base at J, with 12 bases between the two ends. CDR3 size: 16 residues.

With respect to this clonotype: Mismatch with germline at one junction end may stem from a read error. CDR3 DNA: TGTGCCAGCGTCTTAACTAGCGGGAGAGATACGCAGGAATTT. This sequence encodes CASVLTSGRDTQEF. This sequence joins TRBV5-5 and TRBJ2-3; 11 positions agree with TRBD2. The CDR3 spans 14 residues. The germline V gene has CDR1 SGHKS and CDR2 YYEKEE (reference sequence).

This clonotype was seen a single time. This sequence joins TRBV6-2 or TRBV6-3 and TRBJ2-3, with D tentatively TRBD2 (6 bases). V gave up 6 bases and J gave up 1 base, with 14 bases separating them. This CDR3 contains 15 residues. The germline V gene encodes CDR1 MNHEY and CDR2 SVGEGT. For the CDR3, the DNA is TGTGCCAGCAGGAAAGGTAGCGGCGGCACAGATACGCAGTATTTT. Protein: CASRKGSGGTDTQYF.

The rearrangement joins TRBV19 to TRBJ2-3; the match to TRBD2 covers 7 bases. Germline V gene sequence: CDR1 LNHDA, CDR2 SQIVND (reference sequence). J was trimmed by 0 bases and V by 9 bases; bases with no gene match: 9. This CDR3 has 15 residues. CDR3 sequence reads: CASRESGASTDTQYF. The CDR3 DNA follows: TGTGCCAGCCGGGAAAGCGGGGCTAGCACAGATACGCAGTATTTT.

The sample holds a few counts of this clonotype. This chain uses TRBV7-9 with TRBJ1-1; D gene unclear. Trimming cost V 11 bases and J 5 bases, with 15 bases left between them. Germline loops: CDR1 SEHNR, CDR2 FQNEAQ (reference sequence). The CDR3 has 12 residues. CDR3 sequence: CAGGGEWTEAFF. DNA for the CDR3: TGTGCCGGTGGTGGGGAGTGGACTGAAGCTTTCTTT.

This clonotype was detected a few times. This chain joins TRBV12-3 or TRBV12-4 and TRBJ2-3; D call uncertain. The germline V and J ends were trimmed by 2 bases and 1 base, with 10 bases remaining between them. This CDR3 comprises 15 residues. For the CDR3, the DNA is TGTGCCAGCAGTTTAAGGTTGGGTGGCACAGATACGCAGTATTTT. Its translation: CASSLRLGGTDTQYF.

As concerns this clonotype: With a much larger clone just one base away, this may be a read error. The chain couples TRBV12-3 or TRBV12-4 to TRBJ2-7; TRBD1 matches at 7 bases. V was pared by 5 bases and J by 3 bases, with 4 bases of the junction left unmatched. The CDR3 contains 13 residues. For the CDR3, the DNA is TGTGCCAGCAGTCACGGGACAGACTACGAGCAGTACGTC. Translated: CASSHGTDYEQYV.

This clonotype was counted a few times. The genes are TRBV6-2 or TRBV6-3 and TRBJ2-1, with 15 bases aligning to TRBD2. The CDR3 totals 15 residues. Per germline, CDR1 MNHEY and CDR2 SVGEGT. The V gene end was trimmed by 5 bases and the J gene end by 12 bases; junction bases not matched to a gene: 8. The CDR3 bases are TGTGCCAGCAGTCCCCCGGGACTAGCGGGAGGCGCGCAGTTCTTC. Translation: CASSPPGLAGGAQFF.

The chain is built from TRBV7-2 and TRBJ2-3; no definite D call. V was pared by 1 base and J by 4 bases, with 9 bases between. The CDR3 contains 14 residues. CDR1 and CDR2 (germline): SGHTA, FQGNSA. The DNA for the CDR3 is TGTGCCAGCAGCTTAGATGCGATCTCAGATACGCAGTATTTT. It codes for CASSLDAISDTQYF.

This sequence joins TRBV7-2 and TRBJ1-2, with D tentatively TRBD1 (6 bases). The CDR3 loop spans 15 amino acids. V was cut by 1 base and J by 5 bases, with 14 bases left in between. CDR1 and CDR2 (germline): SGHTA, FQGNSA. The CDR3 sequence is CASSLGRQALYGYTF. CDR3 in DNA: TGTGCCAGCAGCTTAGGGAGACAGGCTTTATATGGCTACACCTTC. Using reference TRBV7-2 and TRBJ1-2 for the parts outside the CDR3, the full variable domain is GAGVSQSPSNKVTEKGKDVELRCDPISGHTALYWYRQSLGQGLEFLIYFQGNSAPDKSGLPSDRFSAERTGGSVSTLTIQRTQQEDSAVYLCASSLGRQALYGYTFGSGTRLTVV.

This clonotype was detected a few times. The chain carries TRBV6-6 and TRBJ1-5; D is undetermined. V gave up 6 bases and J gave up 11 bases, with 20 bases separating them. This CDR3 region has 14 residues. The germline V gene has CDR1 MNHNY and CDR2 SVGAGI (reference sequence). The CDR3 reads CASRGRISSGAQHF. The CDR3 DNA sequence: TGTGCCAGCAGGGGCAGGATCTCCTCAGGAGCCCAGCATTTT.

This clonotype turned up a few times. This chain uses TRBV12-3 or TRBV12-4 with TRBJ1-5, with D perhaps matching TRBD1 (5 bases). This CDR3 region has 15 residues. V was clipped by 2 bases and J by 3 bases, with 11 bases between them. The CDR3 here is CASSLQGGVNQPQHF. CDR3 nucleotides: TGTGCCAGCAGTTTACAGGGAGGCGTCAATCAGCCCCAGCATTTT.